This entry lists 4 T cell receptor beta chains sequenced from one sample in a study of control samples from healthy donors and cancer patients. Using immunoSEQ multiplex PCR, the repertoire was profiled, and TCRdb retains in-frame clones only, with some absent. Among around 80,000 clones, nearly 90% were seen once, and the ten largest hold 4.5% to 7%. The sequencing sample was made of blood. Receptors were obtained from a man aged 50 to 60 in good health.

This sequence joins TRBV14 and TRBJ2-7, with a tentative D call TRBD1 (5 bases). The V and J ends lost 3 bases and 7 bases respectively, with 7 bases between them. The CDR3 covers 11 residues. Germline CDR1 SGHDN, CDR2 FVKESK. CDR3 loop: CASSQRQEQYF. Here the CDR3 DNA reads TGTGCCAGCAGCCAGAGACAGGAGCAGTACTTC.

Here the CDR3 DNA reads TGTGCCAGCGGAACCACTAGACGGGGCCACTACAATGAGCAGTTCTTC. Encoded protein: CASGTTRRGHYNEQFF. The V gene is TRBV7-9, the J gene TRBJ2-1; D may correspond to TRBD1 or TRBD2 (5 bases each). The CDR3 has 16 residues. Germline assignment: CDR1 SEHNR and CDR2 FQNEAQ (reference sequence). V lost 8 bases, J lost 3 bases, and 20 bases lay in between.

This clone was seen a few times. V gene TRBV4-2 combines with J gene TRBJ1-2; D call uncertain. V gave up 4 bases and J gave up 4 bases, with 16 bases separating them. The germline V gene has CDR1 LGHNA and CDR2 YNFKEQ. This CDR3 has 15 amino acids. The CDR3 DNA sequence: TGTGCCAGCAGCCCAGAGGACCGCACAGTCTATGGCTACACCTTC. This sequence encodes CASSPEDRTVYGYTF.

The rearrangement joins TRBV5-1 to TRBJ2-1, with TRBD1 as a possible D gene (5 bases). Germline V gene lookup returns CDR1 SGHRS and CDR2 YFSETQ. Deletions cut 0 bases from V and 8 bases from J, with 12 bases between. This CDR3 is 14 amino acids long. As DNA, the CDR3 is TGCGCCAGCAGCTTGGTACAGGATGCCCATGAGCAGTTCTTC. Its translation: CASSLVQDAHEQFF. Filled out from reference TRBV5-1 and TRBJ2-1, the complete variable domain reads KAGVTQTPRYLIKTRGQQVTLSCSPISGHRSVSWYQQTPGQGLQFLFEYFSETQRNKGNFPGRFSGRQFSNSRSEMNVSTLELGDSALYLCASSLVQDAHEQFFGPGTRLTVL.